Following are 21 T cell receptor beta chains from one sample sequenced in a study of T cells in Graves' hyperthyroidism and ophthalmopathy. Amplified regions were TCR beta CDR3 sequences from RNA transcripts. Using the HTBI primer set, a first-round RT-PCR was run on the TCR CDR3. TCRdb analysed the multiplex PCR reads with MiXCR anew, one entry per CDR3 protein. The sample has more than 600,000 distinct CDR3 sequences, less than 20% seen once; the top ten hold about 8.4%. Sequencing input: blood. These receptors came from a man between 18 and 35 years old with Graves' hyperthyroidism.

Many counts were recorded for this clonotype. The chain uses TRBV6-1 and TRBJ2-7; TRBD1 agrees at 7 bases. Germline-derived CDR1 and CDR2 are MNHNS and SASEGT. The CDR3 contains 12 residues. Losses at the gene ends were 6 bases for V and 3 bases for J; bases not matched to a gene: 2. Here the CDR3 reads CASRDRIYEQYF. The CDR3, as DNA: TGTGCCAGCAGGGACAGGATCTACGAGCAGTACTTC.

This clonotype appeared a few times. The V call is TRBV12-3 or TRBV12-4, the J call TRBJ2-1; D is ambiguous. The CDR3 contains 11 residues. Between the trimmed V and J ends, which lost 7 bases and 11 bases, there was a span of 12 bases. The CDR3 DNA sequence: TGTGCCAGCACCTGGAACTCAAAGCAGTTCTTC. Its protein is CASTWNSKQFF.

The chain uses TRBV7-9 and TRBJ2-3, with no clear D. The CDR3 runs to 14 residues. Germline-derived CDR1 and CDR2 are SEHNR and FQNEAQ (reference sequence). The ends were cut back, 0 bases at V and 5 bases at J, with 9 bases in the middle. CDR3 protein: CASSLAARGDTQYF. The CDR3 coding sequence is TGTGCCAGCAGCTTAGCGGCTAGAGGAGATACGCAGTATTTT.

This clonotype showed up many times. The chain recombines TRBV7-2 with TRBJ2-5; 10 nucleotides agree with TRBD1. This CDR3 contains 14 residues. Germline-derived CDR1 and CDR2 are SGHTA and FQGNSA. The V and J ends lost 5 bases and 4 bases, in that order; junction bases with no gene match: 4. CDR3 loop: CASSPDRGRETQYF. The CDR3 nucleotides read TGTGCCAGCAGCCCGGACAGGGGGAGAGAGACCCAGTACTTC.

The sample holds a few counts of this clonotype. V usage is TRBV29-1 and J usage is TRBJ2-5, with 7 bases lining up with TRBD1. The length of the CDR3 is 14 residues. Germline trimming cut 2 bases from V and 7 bases from J; bases unmatched to any gene: 10. The germline gives CDR1 SQVTM, CDR2 ANQGSEA. The CDR3 bases are TGCAGCGTTGAATTCCCAGGGGGTAGGGGGACCCAGTACTTC. It yields the protein CSVEFPGGRGTQYF.

At least ten counts were recorded for this clonotype. This chain connects TRBV2 to TRBJ1-1; tentatively, D is TRBD1 (6 bases). V lost 7 bases to trimming and J lost 8 bases, with 17 bases between them. The CDR3 has 13 amino acids. The V gene's germline CDR1 is SNHLY and CDR2 FYNNEI. In DNA form, the CDR3 reads TGTGCCAGCACAAACGAGGGGGGGGGGGAAGCTTTCTTT. This encodes CASTNEGGGEAFF.

This clonotype was detected a few times. The chain joins TRBV4-3 to TRBJ2-7; 9 bases fit TRBD2. Germline CDR1 reads LGHNA; CDR2 reads YSLEER. The CDR3 length is 15 residues. The J segment lost 7 bases and the V segment lost 0 bases, leaving 7 bases of the junction unmatched. CDR3 nucleotide sequence: TGCGCCAGCAGCCAAGATCCAGGACTAGCGCGGGAGCAGTACTTC. This translates into CASSQDPGLAREQYF.

The chain is built from TRBV7-8 and TRBJ2-5, with 9 bases identical to TRBD2. This CDR3 contains 15 residues. The germline V gene encodes CDR1 SGHVS and CDR2 FQNEAQ. V was pared by 6 bases and J by 5 bases, with 10 bases of the junction left unmatched. DNA of the CDR3: TGTGCCAGCAGTCACCGGCGGCGGGAGGGGGAGACCCAGTACTTC. The encoded protein is CASSHRRREGETQYF.

The rearrangement links TRBV19 to TRBJ2-3, with D tentatively TRBD1 (6 bases). Germline V lookup: CDR1 LNHDA, CDR2 SQIVND (reference sequence). Trimming shortened V by 4 bases and J by 0 bases, and 11 bases separated the two germline ends. This CDR3 comprises 15 residues. The CDR3 loop reads CASSTRDKSTDTQYF. As DNA, the CDR3 is TGTGCCAGTAGTACCCGGGACAAGAGCACAGATACGCAGTATTTT.

V is TRBV27 and J is TRBJ2-3; 8 positions match TRBD1. V shed 6 bases, J shed 7 bases, and the junction held 12 bases outside the gene matches. This CDR3 is 15 amino acids long. From germline, CDR1 is MNHEY and CDR2 SMNVEV (reference sequence). The CDR3 here is CASSHYYRGSNTQYF. The CDR3 DNA reads as TGTGCCAGCAGCCACTACTACAGGGGGTCAAATACGCAGTATTTT.

This clonotype was picked up a small number of times. V gene TRBV6-1 combines with J gene TRBJ2-5, with 13 bases aligning to TRBD2. Germline CDR1 reads MNHNS; CDR2 reads SASEGT. V was clipped by 6 bases and J by 7 bases; unmatched bases: 11. The CDR3 is 16 residues long. The CDR3 loop reads CASSRRELAGGGTQYF. The CDR3 DNA is TGTGCCAGCAGCCGACGGGAACTAGCGGGGGGGGGGACCCAGTACTTC.

This chain connects TRBV6-1 to TRBJ2-7, with 10 bases that match TRBD1. Trimming at V came to 4 bases and at J to 5 bases, leaving 5 bases not matched to a gene. Germline V gene lookup returns CDR1 MNHNS and CDR2 SASEGT. This CDR3 is built from 14 residues. Written as DNA, the CDR3 is TGTGCCAGCAGTGCAGGGACAGGGGTGCACGAGCAGTACTTC. This translates into CASSAGTGVHEQYF.

This clonotype was found many times. The chain is built from TRBV28 and TRBJ2-7; 10 nucleotides match TRBD1. With 5 bases clipped from V and 4 bases from J, the junction kept 5 bases outside the gene matches. CDR1 MDHEN and CDR2 SYDVKM come from the germline V gene. The CDR3 has 14 amino acids. This chain's CDR3 is CASSTGTGVYEQYF. DNA of the CDR3: TGTGCCAGCAGTACCGGGACAGGGGTATACGAGCAGTACTTC.

The chain employs TRBV10-3 and TRBJ2-7, with D possibly matching TRBD2 (5 bases). Trimming stripped 0 bases from V and 7 bases from J, with 16 bases between. The CDR3 contains 15 residues. Germline V gene data show CDR1 as ENHRY and CDR2 as SYGVKD. CDR3 residues: CAISESGLGRGEQYF. The CDR3 DNA reads TGTGCCATCAGTGAGTCTGGTTTAGGGCGCGGGGAGCAGTACTTC.

This chain uses TRBV12-3 or TRBV12-4 with TRBJ2-3; a possible D gene is TRBD2 (5 bases). This CDR3 has 13 residues. V dropped 9 bases and J dropped 3 bases, with 13 bases sitting between them. CDR3 sequence reads: CARSPPGTDTQYF. The CDR3 DNA reads TGTGCCAGATCACCACCGGGAACAGATACGCAGTATTTT.

This clonotype was seen many times. This chain uses TRBV30 with TRBJ1-5; no firm D call. V was trimmed by 2 bases and J by 9 bases, leaving 17 bases between them. Germline V gene lookup returns CDR1 GTSNPN and CDR2 SVGIG (reference sequence). This CDR3 has 14 residues. Here the CDR3 reads CAWSNGRPRWPQHF. CDR3 nucleotides: TGTGCCTGGAGTAATGGCAGGCCGAGGTGGCCCCAGCATTTT.

This clonotype was counted only a few times. Here the CDR3 DNA reads TGCAGTGCTAGAGTGGGCAGGGAAAATGAGCAGTTCTTC. Its translation is CSARVGRENEQFF. The V call is TRBV20-1, the J call TRBJ2-1; tentative D call: TRBD1 (5 bases). V was clipped by 1 base and J by 7 bases, with 11 bases between them. CDR3 length: 13 residues. Germline V gene sequence: CDR1 DFQATT, CDR2 SNEGSKA (reference sequence).

This chain connects TRBV6-1 to TRBJ1-2, with D unclear. The V gene lost 5 bases and the J gene lost 8 bases, with 12 bases spanning the gap. Germline assignment: CDR1 MNHNS and CDR2 SASEGT. The CDR3 is made up of 12 amino acids. CDR3 nucleotide sequence: TGTGCCAGCAGTCCGGGAAGCACGGGCTACACCTTC. Translation: CASSPGSTGYTF.

This clonotype was detected a few times. This chain connects TRBV20-1 to TRBJ2-7; D may be TRBD2 (6 bases). Trimming stripped 5 bases from V and 5 bases from J, with 25 bases between. CDR3 length: 16 amino acids. Per germline, CDR1 DFQATT and CDR2 SNEGSKA (reference sequence). CDR3 nucleotides: TGCAGTGCTTTAGACTTCCTGGGGGGTGAAATTGACGAGCAGTACTTC. Its translation is CSALDFLGGEIDEQYF.

Ten or more counts support this clonotype. The chain links TRBV7-9 to TRBJ2-1; TRBD2 aligns across 11 bases. Germline CDR1 SEHNR, CDR2 FQNEAQ (reference sequence). Germline trimming cut 2 bases from V and 8 bases from J; bases unmatched to any gene: 5. There are 15 residues in the CDR3. The CDR3 spells CASSLKTSGSYEQFF. DNA of the CDR3: TGTGCCAGCAGCTTAAAAACTAGCGGGAGCTATGAGCAGTTCTTC.

CDR3 region: CASSQTANTGELFF. In DNA, the CDR3 is TGTGCCAGCTCACAAACTGCGAACACCGGGGAGCTGTTTTTT. This sequence joins TRBV18 and TRBJ2-2; D gene uncertain. The CDR3 contains 14 residues. CDR1 and CDR2 (germline): KGHSH, LQKENI. Deletions cut 4 bases from V and 0 bases from J, with 6 bases between.